The 32 T cell receptor beta chains below come from one sample, sequenced in a study of control samples from healthy donors and cancer patients. Profiled with immunoSEQ multiplex PCR; TCRdb holds only in-frame clones, not every one. The sample contains over 150,000 clones, about 93% of which appear only once. What was sequenced was blood. The receptors originated from a young man in good health.

The chain uses TRBV24-1 and TRBJ1-4, with D perhaps TRBD1 (5 bases). The CDR3 spans 15 residues. The germline V and J ends were trimmed by 2 bases and 3 bases, with 9 bases remaining between them. CDR1 and CDR2 (germline): KGHDR, SFDVKD. The CDR3 DNA is TGTGCCACCAGTGATTCGGGACCCTCTAATGAAAAACTGTTTTTT. Protein sequence: CATSDSGPSNEKLFF.

The chain recombines TRBV2 with TRBJ1-2; maybe TRBD1 (5 bases). V lost 1 base and J lost 4, with 13 bases in between. CDR1 is SNHLY and CDR2 is FYNNEI in the germline V gene. CDR3 length: 15 residues. The CDR3 spells CASSEVYRGSYGYTF. In nucleotides, the CDR3 is TGTGCCAGCAGTGAAGTGTATAGGGGCTCCTATGGCTACACCTTC. The variable domain in full, completed from reference TRBV2 and TRBJ1-2, reads EPEVTQTPSHQVTQMGQEVILRCVPISNHLYFYWYRQILGQKVEFLVSFYNNEISEKSEIFDDQFSVERPDGSNFTLKIRSTKLEDSAMYFCASSEVYRGSYGYTFGSGTRLTVV.

V and J are TRBV3-1 (or the pseudogene TRBV3-2) and TRBJ2-5; maybe TRBD2 (6 bases). Per the germline V gene, CDR1 is LGHDT and CDR2 is YNNKEL (reference sequence). The V end was cut by 4 bases, the J end by 1 base, with 10 bases between. This CDR3 comprises 14 residues. The CDR3 nucleotides are TGTGCCAGCAGCCGGGGGGTGGTCCAAGAGACCCAGTACTTC. It encodes CASSRGVVQETQYF.

The V and J genes are TRBV12-5 and TRBJ2-1; D possibly corresponds to TRBD2 (5 bases). Germline values: CDR1 LGHNT, CDR2 FRNRAP. The CDR3 totals 13 residues. The V end was cut by 6 bases, the J end by 5 bases, with 11 bases between. CDR3 sequence reads: CASGKRADNEQFF. The DNA for the CDR3 is TGTGCTAGTGGGAAGAGAGCGGACAATGAGCAGTTCTTC.

This clone was seen only a few times. V gene TRBV5-4 combines with J gene TRBJ2-5; possibly TRBD2 for D (5 bases). This CDR3 contains 14 residues. The V and J ends lost 3 bases and 2 bases respectively, with 11 bases between them. The V gene's germline CDR1 is SGHNT and CDR2 YYREEE (reference sequence). Here the CDR3 DNA reads TGTGCCAGCAGCTCTGGACTGGCGCAAGAGACCCAGTACTTC. Encoded protein: CASSSGLAQETQYF. The full variable domain, rest sourced from reference TRBV5-4 and TRBJ2-5, is ETGVTQSPTHLIKTRGQQVTLRCSSQSGHNTVSWYQQALGQGPQFIFQYYREEENGRGNFPPRFSGLQFPNYSSELNVNALELDDSALYLCASSSGLAQETQYFGPGTRLLVL.

Points on this clone: A junction end diverges from the germline sequence, so it may reflect a read error. The rearrangement links TRBV9 to TRBJ1-5; D is perhaps TRBD1 (5 bases). The CDR3 totals 17 residues. The germline CDR1 and CDR2 sequences are SGDLS and YYNGEE. Written as DNA, the CDR3 is TGCGCCCGCAGCCCGGGGGGGGGAAGACACACCAATCAGCCCCAGCATTTT. Translation: CARSPGGGRHTNQPQHF.

This sequence joins TRBV3-1 (or the pseudogene TRBV3-2) and TRBJ2-3; TRBD2 might be the D (5 bases). The CDR3 extends over 14 amino acids. V lost 4 bases to trimming and J lost 5 bases, with 13 bases between them. Germline-derived CDR1 and CDR2 are LGHDT and YNNKEL (reference sequence). The CDR3 DNA follows: TGTGCCAGCAGCCCTTCCGCGGCGGGAGATACGCAGTATTTT. Amino acid sequence: CASSPSAAGDTQYF.

This sequence joins TRBV18 and TRBJ2-5; 10 bases are a match to TRBD2. This CDR3 spans 17 amino acids. CDR1 and CDR2 (germline): KGHSH, LQKENI. Unmatched junction bases numbered 9, after V lost 2 bases and J lost 3 bases. The CDR3 is CASSPMASGGLEETQYF. For the CDR3, the DNA is TGTGCCAGCTCACCAATGGCTAGCGGGGGCCTGGAAGAGACCCAGTACTTC.

The chain recombines TRBV24-1 with TRBJ2-2, with D perhaps being TRBD1 or TRBD2 (6 bases each). Germline CDR1 and CDR2: KGHDR and SFDVKD. This CDR3 contains 13 residues. Trimming cost V 5 bases and J 6 bases, with 9 bases left between them. This CDR3 is CATSVGGPGELFF. The CDR3 region has the DNA TGTGCCACCAGTGTTGGGGGGCCCGGGGAGCTGTTTTTT.

This sequence joins TRBV2 and TRBJ2-2; D ambiguous. V shed 3 bases and J shed 6 bases, with 8 bases lying between them. The germline gives CDR1 SNHLY, CDR2 FYNNEI. CDR3 length equals 13 residues. The CDR3 is CASSDPRSGELFF. DNA of the CDR3: TGTGCCAGCAGTGATCCGAGGTCCGGGGAGCTGTTTTTT. The whole variable domain, remainder taken from reference TRBV2 and TRBJ2-2, is EPEVTQTPSHQVTQMGQEVILRCVPISNHLYFYWYRQILGQKVEFLVSFYNNEISEKSEIFDDQFSVERPDGSNFTLKIRSTKLEDSAMYFCASSDPRSGELFFGEGSRLTVL.

This sequence joins TRBV28 and TRBJ2-3, with TRBD2 matching 10 bases. The germline V gene has CDR1 MDHEN and CDR2 SYDVKM. The CDR3 covers 16 residues. V lost 7 bases and J lost 0; bases outside the gene matches: 7. Written as DNA, the CDR3 is TGTGCCAGCATTAATTTAGCGGGGGGTAGCACAGATACGCAGTATTTT. Amino acids: CASINLAGGSTDTQYF.

The rearrangement joins TRBV14 to TRBJ2-7; unclear D gene. The CDR3 has 14 amino acids. V lost 2 bases and J lost 5, with 13 bases in between. The V gene's germline CDR1 is SGHDN and CDR2 FVKESK. This CDR3 is CASSQYEQSHEQYF. The CDR3 DNA sequence: TGTGCCAGCAGCCAATATGAACAGTCCCACGAGCAGTACTTC.

The chain employs TRBV18 and TRBJ2-7, with TRBD2 as a possible D gene (6 bases). The CDR3 sequence is 14 residues long. The germline gives CDR1 KGHSH, CDR2 LQKENI. V lost 3 bases and J lost 5, with 14 bases in between. The CDR3 spells CASSPIGGGNEQYF. The CDR3 region has the DNA TGTGCCAGCTCACCTATAGGAGGAGGGAACGAGCAGTACTTC. The whole variable domain, remainder taken from reference TRBV18 and TRBJ2-7, is NAGVMQNPRHLVRRRGQEARLRCSPMKGHSHVYWYRQLPEEGLKFMVYLQKENIIDESGMPKERFSAEFPKEGPSILRIQQVVRGDSAAYFCASSPIGGGNEQYFGPGTRLTVT.

The chain carries TRBV5-1 and TRBJ2-2, with TRBD1 matching over 7 bases. The germline gives CDR1 SGHRS, CDR2 YFSETQ. CDR3 length equals 17 residues. Losses at the gene ends were 3 bases for V and 1 base for J; bases not matched to a gene: 9. CDR3 DNA: TGCGCCAGCAGCTCGGGTATAGGACAGGTGAACACCGGGGAGCTGTTTTTT. Encoded protein: CASSSGIGQVNTGELFF.

The gene calls are TRBV6-5 and TRBJ2-7; D assignment may be TRBD1 or TRBD2 (6 bases each). V dropped 2 bases and J dropped 2 bases, with 13 bases sitting between them. This CDR3 has 15 residues. Germline lookup yields CDR1 MNHEY and CDR2 SVGAGI. The CDR3 DNA reads as TGTGCCAGCAGTTACGGGGGGCGATCTCCCTACGAGCAGTACTTC. Amino acid sequence: CASSYGGRSPYEQYF.

This chain uses TRBV5-6 with TRBJ1-1; no clear D gene. The CDR3 runs 16 residues. The V end was cut by 0 bases, the J end by 1 base, with 13 bases between. Germline loops: CDR1 SGHDT, CDR2 YYEEEE. The CDR3 sequence: CASSLAEGLTNTEAFF. The CDR3 DNA is TGTGCCAGCAGCTTGGCCGAAGGACTTACGAACACTGAAGCTTTCTTT.

The chain employs TRBV13 and TRBJ1-2; D is perhaps TRBD1 (6 bases). Germline CDR1 PRHDT, CDR2 FYEKMQ (reference sequence). V lost 6 bases and J 7 bases, leaving 18 bases between the germline ends. This CDR3 region has 14 residues. CDR3 region: CASRPTNRERGYTF. CDR3 coding DNA: TGTGCCAGCAGACCCACCAACAGGGAACGTGGCTACACCTTC.

V is TRBV29-1 and J is TRBJ1-1; 9 bases match TRBD1. Looked up from germline, CDR1 is SQVTM and CDR2 is ANQGSEA. This CDR3 region has 14 residues. V shed 5 bases, J shed 6 bases, and the junction held 10 bases outside the gene matches. This chain's CDR3 is CSVRPGQGASEAFF. The CDR3, as DNA: TGCAGCGTTCGTCCGGGACAGGGCGCATCTGAAGCTTTCTTT.

This rearrangement joins TRBV6-5 to TRBJ1-3; D gene unclear. Trimming removed 6 bases from V and 0 bases from J, with 12 bases in between. This CDR3 is 15 amino acids long. Germline values: CDR1 MNHEY, CDR2 SVGAGI. The CDR3 nucleotides read TGTGCCAGCAGGCCAGAAAGGTTCTCTGGAAACACCATATATTTT. Encoded protein: CASRPERFSGNTIYF.

This chain joins TRBV18 and TRBJ2-1, with TRBD1 matching over 8 bases. Germline V gene data show CDR1 as KGHSH and CDR2 as LQKENI. Unmatched junction bases numbered 5, after V lost 5 bases and J lost 2 bases. This CDR3 region has 15 residues. The CDR3 is CASSLTTGAYNEQFF. In DNA form, the CDR3 reads TGTGCCAGCTCATTGACGACAGGGGCCTACAATGAGCAGTTCTTC. The variable domain in full, completed from reference TRBV18 and TRBJ2-1, reads NAGVMQNPRHLVRRRGQEARLRCSPMKGHSHVYWYRQLPEEGLKFMVYLQKENIIDESGMPKERFSAEFPKEGPSILRIQQVVRGDSAAYFCASSLTTGAYNEQFFGPGTRLTVL.

The J gene is TRBJ2-3, the V gene TRBV6-6; 9 bases fit TRBD1. The trim removed 5 bases at V and 0 bases at J, leaving 15 bases unmatched. CDR3 length: 19 amino acids. CDR1 and CDR2 (germline): MNHNY, SVGAGI (reference sequence). CDR3 sequence reads: CASSPSPGQGGFSTDTQYF. Written as DNA, the CDR3 is TGTGCCAGCAGTCCTTCTCCGGGACAGGGAGGATTTAGCACAGATACGCAGTATTTT.

V usage is TRBV18 and J usage is TRBJ1-1; D call uncertain. Germline values: CDR1 KGHSH, CDR2 LQKENI. The CDR3 extends over 14 amino acids. V lost 3 bases and J lost 2, with 10 bases in between. The DNA of the CDR3 is TGTGCCAGCTCACCTTCTATGGGAAACACTGAAGCTTTCTTT. Translated, it gives CASSPSMGNTEAFF. Full variable domain (missing parts from reference TRBV18 and TRBJ1-1): NAGVMQNPRHLVRRRGQEARLRCSPMKGHSHVYWYRQLPEEGLKFMVYLQKENIIDESGMPKERFSAEFPKEGPSILRIQQVVRGDSAAYFCASSPSMGNTEAFFGQGTRLTVV.

The chain carries TRBV19 and TRBJ2-7; 8 bases match TRBD1. This CDR3 region has 16 residues. J gave up 0 bases and V 3 bases, and 7 bases lay outside the gene matches. CDR1 is LNHDA, CDR2 SQIVND, per germline (reference sequence). The CDR3 protein is CASSMRGQGSSYEQYF. The CDR3 DNA reads TGTGCCAGTAGTATGCGAGGACAGGGAAGCTCCTACGAGCAGTACTTC.

V and J are TRBV9 and TRBJ2-1, with TRBD2 matching 8 bases. This CDR3 has 15 amino acids. Germline CDR1 and CDR2: SGDLS and YYNGEE. Germline trimming cut 5 bases from V and 8 bases from J; bases unmatched to any gene: 12. The CDR3 bases are TGTGCCAGCAGTGCCACTCGGGGGGGCATGGATGAGCAGTTCTTC. Encoded protein: CASSATRGGMDEQFF. Looking up the rest from reference TRBV9 and TRBJ2-1 gives the full variable domain: DSGVTQTPKHLITATGQRVTLRCSPRSGDLSVYWYQQSLDQGLQFLIQYYNGEERAKGNILERFSAQQFPDLHSELNLSSLELGDSALYFCASSATRGGMDEQFFGPGTRLTVL.

The rearrangement uses TRBV6-5 and TRBJ2-1, with D perhaps matching TRBD1 (6 bases). The CDR3 runs to 15 residues. V lost 5 bases to trimming and J lost 6 bases, with 17 bases between them. Germline CDR1 and CDR2: MNHEY and SVGAGI. Here the CDR3 DNA reads TGTGCCAGCAGTCGACTGGGGGCGAATAGCAATGAGCAGTTCTTC. Translating gives CASSRLGANSNEQFF.

The rearrangement uses TRBV6-1 and TRBJ2-3, with D possibly matching TRBD2 (6 bases). Germline CDR1 is MNHNS and CDR2 is SASEGT. The CDR3 sequence is 16 residues long. V dropped 2 bases and J dropped 2 bases, with 14 bases sitting between them. For the CDR3, the DNA is TGTGCCAGCAGTGAAATGGGGACTGTCTACACAGATACGCAGTATTTT. It specifies CASSEMGTVYTDTQYF.

This chain joins TRBV28 and TRBJ1-1; no reliable D call. Deletions cut 7 bases from V and 2 bases from J, with 14 bases between. Germline CDR1 MDHEN, CDR2 SYDVKM. The length of the CDR3 is 14 residues. CDR3 amino acids: CASTLEPPNTEAFF. In DNA, the CDR3 is TGTGCCAGCACCTTGGAGCCCCCCAACACTGAAGCTTTCTTT.

The chain couples TRBV2 to TRBJ1-4; 9 nucleotides line up with TRBD1. Germline CDR1 and CDR2: SNHLY and FYNNEI. Unmatched junction bases numbered 3, after V lost 8 bases and J lost 8 bases. CDR3 length: 12 amino acids. The CDR3: CASAGTGEKLFF. The CDR3 DNA sequence: TGTGCCAGCGCTGGGACAGGGGAAAAACTGTTTTTT. Using reference TRBV2 and TRBJ1-4 for the parts outside the CDR3, the full variable domain is EPEVTQTPSHQVTQMGQEVILRCVPISNHLYFYWYRQILGQKVEFLVSFYNNEISEKSEIFDDQFSVERPDGSNFTLKIRSTKLEDSAMYFCASAGTGEKLFFGSGTQLSVL.

The chain carries TRBV3-1 (or the pseudogene TRBV3-2) and TRBJ2-1; 7 bases match TRBD1. This CDR3 is built from 14 residues. With 5 bases clipped from V and 1 base from J, the junction kept 2 bases outside the gene matches. The germline V gene has CDR1 LGHDT and CDR2 YNNKEL (reference sequence). The CDR3 DNA is TGTGCCAGCAGCTACAGGGGATCCTACAATGAGCAGTTCTTC. Its protein is CASSYRGSYNEQFF.

CDR3 DNA: TGCGCCAGCAGCTTGGTCGGTGATGAGCAGTTCTTC. Its protein product is CASSLVGDEQFF. V and J are TRBV5-1 and TRBJ2-1, with D unclear. The CDR3 length is 12 residues. Trimming left V 0 bases short and J 8 bases short, with 6 bases between. Germline V gene lookup returns CDR1 SGHRS and CDR2 YFSETQ.

J is TRBJ2-2 and V is TRBV20-1; no clear D. Per the germline V gene, CDR1 is DFQATT and CDR2 is SNEGSKA (reference sequence). The CDR3 is 11 amino acids. Trimming took 4 bases from V and 4 from J, leaving 4 bases between them. The CDR3 loop reads CSAMSTGELFF. The CDR3, as DNA: TGCAGTGCTATGAGCACCGGGGAGCTGTTTTTT.

The chain joins TRBV11-3 to TRBJ2-2; unclear D gene. Per the germline V gene, CDR1 is SGHNT and CDR2 is YENEEA. The V gene lost 1 base and the J gene lost 2 bases, with 11 bases spanning the gap. The CDR3 loop spans 16 amino acids. CDR3 coding DNA: TGTGCCAGCAGCTTAGGGCGTCTCCCAAACACCGGGGAGCTGTTTTTT. Residues: CASSLGRLPNTGELFF.